This T cell receptor beta chain was sequenced for a study of T cells in Graves' hyperthyroidism and ophthalmopathy. Findings and limits, study-wide: Median prediction lead before ophthalmopathy onset was roughly 6 months with the model.

Trimming cost V 5 bases and J 0 bases, with 11 bases left between them. This CDR3 is 15 amino acids long. CDR1 is MNHEY, CDR2 SMNVEV, per germline (reference sequence). RNA transcripts yielded amplified TCR beta CDR3 regions. Carried out on the TCR CDR3, a first-round RT-PCR used the HTBI primer set. Each CDR3 protein is one row after TCRdb ran MiXCR on the multiplex PCR reads. The sample consists of some 740,000 distinct CDR3 sequences, approximately 14% of them appearing once. Over 18 months, lack of ophthalmopathy progression marked Graves' hyperthyroidism as stable. This clonotype occurred many times. Its antigen is not known.

V is TRBV27 and J is TRBJ1-5; possible D gene TRBD1, 5 bases. The specimen sequenced was blood. The clonotype was recovered from a woman in her late teens or twenties with Graves' hyperthyroidism. Here the CDR3 reads CASSQGGYSNQPQHF. The CDR3 DNA reads as TGTGCCAGCAGTCAGGGAGGGTATAGCAATCAGCCCCAGCATTTT.